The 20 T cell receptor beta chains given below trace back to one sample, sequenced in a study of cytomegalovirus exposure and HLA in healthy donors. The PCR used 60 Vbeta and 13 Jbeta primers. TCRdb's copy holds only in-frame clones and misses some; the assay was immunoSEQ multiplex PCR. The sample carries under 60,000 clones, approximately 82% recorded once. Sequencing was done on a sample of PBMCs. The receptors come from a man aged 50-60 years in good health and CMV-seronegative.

CDR3: CASSLTPTGQAFF. The CDR3 DNA sequence: TGTGCCAGCAGCTTAACGCCGACAGGGCAAGCTTTCTTT. This chain links TRBV7-3 with TRBJ1-1; TRBD1 aligns across 7 bases. The CDR3 runs to 13 residues. Germline CDR1 SGHTA, CDR2 FQGTGA. With 0 bases clipped from V and 9 bases from J, the junction kept 4 bases outside the gene matches.

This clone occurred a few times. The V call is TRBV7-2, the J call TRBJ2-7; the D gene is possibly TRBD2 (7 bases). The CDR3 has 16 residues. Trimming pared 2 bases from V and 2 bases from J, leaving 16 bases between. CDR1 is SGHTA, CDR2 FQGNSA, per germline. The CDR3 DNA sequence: TGTGCCAGCAGCTTAAGGCTCGCGGGGGCCCCCTACGAGCAGTACTTC. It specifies CASSLRLAGAPYEQYF.

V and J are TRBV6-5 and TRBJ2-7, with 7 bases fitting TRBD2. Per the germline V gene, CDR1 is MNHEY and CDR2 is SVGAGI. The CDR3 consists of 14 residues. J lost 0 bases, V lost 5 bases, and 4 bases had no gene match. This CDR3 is CASSPPGGSYEQYF. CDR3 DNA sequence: TGTGCCAGCAGTCCCCCGGGGGGCTCCTACGAGCAGTACTTC.

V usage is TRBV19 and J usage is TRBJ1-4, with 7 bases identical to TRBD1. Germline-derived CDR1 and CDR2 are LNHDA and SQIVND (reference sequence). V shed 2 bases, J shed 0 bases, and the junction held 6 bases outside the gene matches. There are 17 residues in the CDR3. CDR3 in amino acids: CASSIPGGWATNEKLFF. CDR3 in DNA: TGTGCCAGTAGTATACCAGGGGGATGGGCAACTAATGAAAAACTGTTTTTT.

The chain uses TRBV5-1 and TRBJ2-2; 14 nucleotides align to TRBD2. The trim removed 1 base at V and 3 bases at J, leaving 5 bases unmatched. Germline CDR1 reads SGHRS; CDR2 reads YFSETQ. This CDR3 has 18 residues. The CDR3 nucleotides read TGCGCCAGCAGCTTGTCAGGACTAGCGGGGGGATACACCGGGGAGCTGTTTTTT. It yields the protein CASSLSGLAGGYTGELFF.

The CDR3 reads CSARGGTEQYF. DNA for the CDR3: TGCAGTGCTAGAGGGGGGACAGAGCAGTACTTC. The J gene is TRBJ2-7, the V gene TRBV20-1; D perhaps matches TRBD1 (6 bases). Germline V lookup: CDR1 DFQATT, CDR2 SNEGSKA (reference sequence). The CDR3 runs to 11 residues. Trimming left V 1 base short and J 7 bases short, with 8 bases between.

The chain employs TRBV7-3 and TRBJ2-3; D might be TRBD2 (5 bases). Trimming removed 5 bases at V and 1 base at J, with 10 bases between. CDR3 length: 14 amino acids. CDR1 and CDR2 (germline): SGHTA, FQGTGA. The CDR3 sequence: CASSRSGGTDTQYF. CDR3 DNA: TGTGCCAGCAGCCGCAGCGGTGGCACAGATACGCAGTATTTT.

CDR3 region: CASSLVSGAFYEQYF. CDR3 coding DNA: TGTGCCAGCAGCTTAGTTAGCGGGGCCTTCTACGAGCAGTACTTC. The chain uses TRBV7-8 and TRBJ2-7, with 8 nucleotides matching TRBD2. Looked up from germline, CDR1 is SGHVS and CDR2 is FQNEAQ. The trim removed 1 base at V and 3 bases at J, leaving 5 bases unmatched. This CDR3 contains 15 residues.

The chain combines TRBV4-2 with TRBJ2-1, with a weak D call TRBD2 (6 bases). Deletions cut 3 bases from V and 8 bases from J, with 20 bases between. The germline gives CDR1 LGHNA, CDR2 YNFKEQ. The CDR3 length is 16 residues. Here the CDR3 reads CASSHFGWAEGDEQFF. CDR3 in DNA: TGTGCCAGCAGCCATTTCGGTTGGGCGGAGGGAGATGAGCAGTTCTTC.

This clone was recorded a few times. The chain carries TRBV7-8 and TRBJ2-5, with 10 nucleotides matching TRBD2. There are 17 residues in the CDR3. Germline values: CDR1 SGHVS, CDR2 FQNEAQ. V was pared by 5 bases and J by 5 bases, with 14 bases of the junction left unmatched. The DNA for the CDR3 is TGTGCCAGCAGCCGCGGGAGAGGACTAGCGGTTTGGGAGACCCAGTACTTC. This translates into CASSRGRGLAVWETQYF.

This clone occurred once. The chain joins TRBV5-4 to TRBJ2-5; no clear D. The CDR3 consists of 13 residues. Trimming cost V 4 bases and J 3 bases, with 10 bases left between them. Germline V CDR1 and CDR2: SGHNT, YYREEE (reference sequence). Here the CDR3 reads CASSPPREETQYF. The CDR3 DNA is TGTGCCAGCAGCCCCCCCCGAGAAGAGACCCAGTACTTC. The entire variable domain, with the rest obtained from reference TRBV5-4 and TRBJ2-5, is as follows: ETGVTQSPTHLIKTRGQQVTLRCSSQSGHNTVSWYQQALGQGPQFIFQYYREEENGRGNFPPRFSGLQFPNYSSELNVNALELDDSALYLCASSPPREETQYFGPGTRLLVL.

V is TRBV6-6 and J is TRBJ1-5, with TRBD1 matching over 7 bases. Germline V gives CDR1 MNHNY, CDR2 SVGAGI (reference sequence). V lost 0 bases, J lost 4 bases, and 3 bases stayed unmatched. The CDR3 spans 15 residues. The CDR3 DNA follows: TGTGCCAGCAGTTACTCGACACAGGGGAATCAGCCCCAGCATTTT. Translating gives CASSYSTQGNQPQHF.

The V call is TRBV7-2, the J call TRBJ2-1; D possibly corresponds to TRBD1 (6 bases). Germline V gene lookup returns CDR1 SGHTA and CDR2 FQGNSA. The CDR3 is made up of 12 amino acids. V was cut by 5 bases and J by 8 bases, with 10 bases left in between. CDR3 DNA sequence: TGTGCCAGCAGCCTGAGACAGGATGAGCAGTTCTTC. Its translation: CASSLRQDEQFF.

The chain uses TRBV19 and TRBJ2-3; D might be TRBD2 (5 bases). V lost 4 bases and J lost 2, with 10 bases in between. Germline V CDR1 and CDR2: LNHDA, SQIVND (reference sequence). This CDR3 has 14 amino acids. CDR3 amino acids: CASSKAGNTDTQYF. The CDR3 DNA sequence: TGTGCCAGTAGTAAAGCCGGGAACACAGATACGCAGTATTTT.

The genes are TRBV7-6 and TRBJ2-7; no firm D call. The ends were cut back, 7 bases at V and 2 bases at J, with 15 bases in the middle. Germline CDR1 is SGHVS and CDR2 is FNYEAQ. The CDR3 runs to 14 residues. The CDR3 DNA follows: TGTGCCAGCACCCCAGAGGCGTATACCTACGAGCAGTACTTC. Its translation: CASTPEAYTYEQYF.

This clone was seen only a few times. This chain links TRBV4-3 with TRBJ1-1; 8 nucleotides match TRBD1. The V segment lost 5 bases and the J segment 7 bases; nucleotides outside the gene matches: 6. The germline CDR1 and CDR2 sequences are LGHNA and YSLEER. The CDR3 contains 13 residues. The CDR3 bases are TGCGCCAGCAGCAGGGGACAGGCGGGTGAAGCTTTCTTT. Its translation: CASSRGQAGEAFF.

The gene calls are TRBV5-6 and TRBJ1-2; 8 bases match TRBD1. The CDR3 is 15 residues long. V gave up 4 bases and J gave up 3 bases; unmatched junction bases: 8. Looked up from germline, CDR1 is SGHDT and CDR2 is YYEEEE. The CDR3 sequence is CASSRAGQVYYGYTF. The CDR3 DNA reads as TGTGCCAGCAGCCGAGCGGGACAGGTCTACTATGGCTACACCTTC.

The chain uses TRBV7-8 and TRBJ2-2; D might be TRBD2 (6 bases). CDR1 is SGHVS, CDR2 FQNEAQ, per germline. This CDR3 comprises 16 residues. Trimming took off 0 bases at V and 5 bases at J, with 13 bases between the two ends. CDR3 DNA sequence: TGTGCCAGCAGCTTAGCCGGGACTCCCAGGACCGGGGAGCTGTTTTTT. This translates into CASSLAGTPRTGELFF.

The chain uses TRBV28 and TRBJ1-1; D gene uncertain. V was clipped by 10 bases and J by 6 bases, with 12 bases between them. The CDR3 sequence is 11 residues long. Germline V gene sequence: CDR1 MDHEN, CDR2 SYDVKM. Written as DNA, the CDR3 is TGTGCCACACGCGGGAATCCTGAAGCTTTCTTT. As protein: CATRGNPEAFF. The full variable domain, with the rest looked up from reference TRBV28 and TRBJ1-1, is DVKVTQSSRYLVKRTGEKVFLECVQDMDHENMFWYRQDPGLGLRLIYFSYDVKMKEKGDIPEGYSVSREKKERFSLILESASTNQTSMYLCATRGNPEAFFGQGTRLTVV.

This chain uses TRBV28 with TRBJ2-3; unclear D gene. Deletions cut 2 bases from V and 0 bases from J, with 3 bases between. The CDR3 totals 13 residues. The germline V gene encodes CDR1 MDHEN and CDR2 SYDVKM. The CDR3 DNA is TGTGCCAGCAGTTTACCTAGCACAGATACGCAGTATTTT. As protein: CASSLPSTDTQYF.